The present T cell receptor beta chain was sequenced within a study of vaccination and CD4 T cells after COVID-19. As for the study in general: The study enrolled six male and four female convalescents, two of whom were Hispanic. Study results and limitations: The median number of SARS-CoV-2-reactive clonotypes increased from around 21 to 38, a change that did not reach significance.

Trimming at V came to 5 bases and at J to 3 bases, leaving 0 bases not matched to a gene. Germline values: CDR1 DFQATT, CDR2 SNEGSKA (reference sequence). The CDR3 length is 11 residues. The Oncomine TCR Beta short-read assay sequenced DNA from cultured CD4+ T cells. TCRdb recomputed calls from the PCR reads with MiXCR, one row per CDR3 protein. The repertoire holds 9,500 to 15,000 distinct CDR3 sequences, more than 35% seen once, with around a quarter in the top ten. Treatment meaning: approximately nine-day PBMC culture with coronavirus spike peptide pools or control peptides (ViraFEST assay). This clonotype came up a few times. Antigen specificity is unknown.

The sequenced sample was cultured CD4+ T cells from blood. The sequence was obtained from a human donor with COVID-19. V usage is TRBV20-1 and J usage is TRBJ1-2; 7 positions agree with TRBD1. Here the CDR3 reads CSAGQDYGYTF. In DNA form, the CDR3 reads TGCAGTGCTGGACAGGACTATGGCTACACCTTC.